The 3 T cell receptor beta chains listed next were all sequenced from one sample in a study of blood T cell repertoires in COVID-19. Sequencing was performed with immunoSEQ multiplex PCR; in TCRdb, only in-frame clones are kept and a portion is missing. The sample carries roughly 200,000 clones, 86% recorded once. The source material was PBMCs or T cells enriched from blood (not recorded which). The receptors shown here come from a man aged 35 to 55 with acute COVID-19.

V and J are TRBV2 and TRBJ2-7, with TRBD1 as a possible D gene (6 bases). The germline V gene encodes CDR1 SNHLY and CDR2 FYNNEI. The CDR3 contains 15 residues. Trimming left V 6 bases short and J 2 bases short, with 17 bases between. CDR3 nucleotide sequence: TGTGCCAGCAGAGATCCCCGGGACACTCCCTACGAGCAGTACTTC. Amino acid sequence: CASRDPRDTPYEQYF.

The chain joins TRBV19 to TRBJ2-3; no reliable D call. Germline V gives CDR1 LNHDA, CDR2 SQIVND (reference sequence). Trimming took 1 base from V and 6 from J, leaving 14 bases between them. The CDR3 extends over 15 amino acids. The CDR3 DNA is TGTGCCAGTAGTATAGGACTCACCGGCGTCGATACGCAGTATTTT. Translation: CASSIGLTGVDTQYF.

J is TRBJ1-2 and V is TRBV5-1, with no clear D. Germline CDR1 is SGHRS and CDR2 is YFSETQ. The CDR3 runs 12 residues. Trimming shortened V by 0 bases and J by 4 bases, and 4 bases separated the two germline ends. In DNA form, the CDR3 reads TGCGCCAGCAGCTTGGACGGCTATGGCTACACCTTC. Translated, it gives CASSLDGYGYTF.